The 29 T cell receptor beta chains below all came from one sample that was sequenced in a study of T cell responses to AZD1222 COVID-19 vaccine. Here immunoSEQ multiplex PCR was the method, and the copy in TCRdb shows in-frame clones only, minus some. The sample holds approximately 82,000 clones, 90% to 95% seen once. This material consisted of peripheral blood, taken on day 0 of AZD1222 vaccination. The receptors originated from an adult in good health.

This rearrangement joins TRBV4-2 to TRBJ1-4; 9 bases are a match to TRBD1. The CDR3 consists of 15 residues. Germline-derived CDR1 and CDR2 are LGHNA and YNFKEQ. Trimming took 1 base from V and 7 from J; bases not matched to a gene: 4. The CDR3, as DNA: TGTGCCAGCAGCCAAGTGGGACAGGGATTTGAAAAACTGTTTTTT. This translates into CASSQVGQGFEKLFF.

In the case of this clone: Sequence at one end of the junction differs from germline and may be a read error. The V gene is TRBV7-7, the J gene TRBJ2-2; 10 bases align to TRBD2. CDR3 length equals 15 residues. Germline CDR1 is SSHAT and CDR2 is FNYEAQ (reference sequence). CDR3 residues: CASSNLAGDTGELFF. Written as DNA, the CDR3 is TGTGCTAGCAGCAACCTAGCGGGGGACACCGGGGAGCTGTTTTTT.

The chain uses TRBV18 and TRBJ2-7; D perhaps matches TRBD2 (6 bases). Germline V gene data show CDR1 as KGHSH and CDR2 as LQKENI. The V end was cut by 6 bases, the J end by 3 bases, with 15 bases between. The CDR3 is made up of 14 amino acids. CDR3 region: CASSREAGNYEQYF. In DNA, the CDR3 is TGTGCCAGCTCGAGGGAGGCGGGGAACTACGAGCAGTACTTC.

The chain links TRBV20-1 to TRBJ1-1; possibly TRBD1 for D (5 bases). The CDR3 extends over 15 amino acids. The V and J ends lost 3 bases and 4 bases respectively, with 18 bases between them. Per the germline V gene, CDR1 is DFQATT and CDR2 is SNEGSKA (reference sequence). CDR3 sequence reads: CSASIAGSRGTEAFF. The DNA of the CDR3 is TGCAGTGCTAGTATAGCAGGGAGTAGGGGCACTGAAGCTTTCTTT.

CDR3: CATSDHYGRRDTQYF. The DNA for the CDR3 is TGTGCCACCAGTGACCACTACGGCCGGCGGGATACGCAGTATTTT. This chain links TRBV24-1 with TRBJ2-3; no reliable D call. V lost 4 bases and J lost 6, with 16 bases in between. Per germline, CDR1 KGHDR and CDR2 SFDVKD. There are 15 residues in the CDR3.

The chain links TRBV5-6 to TRBJ1-5; the D is unclear. Germline V gives CDR1 SGHDT, CDR2 YYEEEE. The CDR3 totals 15 residues. V was cut by 6 bases and J by 0 bases, with 13 bases left in between. The chain's CDR3 is CASTSSPVSNQPQHF. In nucleotides, the CDR3 is TGTGCCAGCACCTCCTCCCCCGTTAGCAATCAGCCCCAGCATTTT.

CDR3 residues: CASSPPLAFVNEQFF. The CDR3 nucleotides are TGTGCCAGCTCACCACCCCTGGCCTTCGTGAATGAGCAGTTCTTC. The V and J genes are TRBV18 and TRBJ2-1, with unresolved D. Trimming took 0 bases from V and 7 from J, leaving 13 bases between them. The CDR3 has 15 residues. Germline lookup yields CDR1 KGHSH and CDR2 LQKENI.

The chain has TRBV10-3 and TRBJ2-7; TRBD1 might be the D (5 bases). The germline V gene has CDR1 ENHRY and CDR2 SYGVKD. Trimming pared 10 bases from V and 2 bases from J, leaving 24 bases between. The CDR3 extends over 16 amino acids. CDR3 sequence (DNA): TGTGCCACCGCTCCCCCAGGGATTTTGGGTACCTACGAGCAGTACTTC. Amino acids: CATAPPGILGTYEQYF.

The chain is built from TRBV7-8 and TRBJ1-5; TRBD1 aligns across 10 bases. V was pared by 5 bases and J by 3 bases, with 7 bases of the junction left unmatched. CDR1 and CDR2 (germline): SGHVS, FQNEAQ. The CDR3 sequence is 16 residues long. The DNA for the CDR3 is TGTGCCAGCAGCATCGACAGGGGGCTCTTCAATCAGCCCCAGCATTTT. This gives the protein CASSIDRGLFNQPQHF.

The chain uses TRBV28 and TRBJ1-2; TRBD1 agrees at 10 bases. The CDR3 is made up of 15 amino acids. CDR1 and CDR2 from the germline V gene are MDHEN and SYDVKM. J gave up 4 bases and V 6 bases, and 8 bases lay outside the gene matches. This chain's CDR3 is CASSMTGGALYGYTF. The CDR3 DNA reads TGTGCCAGCAGCATGACAGGGGGCGCCCTCTATGGCTACACCTTC.

The J gene is TRBJ1-2, the V gene TRBV6-1; D gene unclear. Trimming took off 0 bases at V and 2 bases at J, with 10 bases between the two ends. The CDR3 has 15 amino acids. CDR1 and CDR2 (germline): MNHNS, SASEGT. For the CDR3, the DNA is TGTGCCAGCAGTGAAGCGGGGTCGGGAAACTATGGCTACACCTTC. Protein product: CASSEAGSGNYGYTF.

J is TRBJ2-3 and V is TRBV5-1; D call uncertain. The CDR3 is 15 residues long. CDR1 and CDR2 from the germline V gene are SGHRS and YFSETQ. V lost 7 bases and J 0 bases, leaving 15 bases between the germline ends. CDR3 region: CASGQIPTSTDTQYF. The DNA for the CDR3 is TGCGCCAGCGGCCAAATACCAACTAGCACAGATACGCAGTATTTT.

The chain recombines TRBV6-6 with TRBJ2-7; maybe TRBD2 (5 bases). Germline CDR1 is MNHNY and CDR2 is SVGAGI (reference sequence). Trimming removed 6 bases at V and 2 bases at J, with 11 bases between. The CDR3 is made up of 13 amino acids. In DNA form, the CDR3 reads TGTGCCAGCAGCGACTCCGGGACCTACGAGCAGTACTTC. Encoded protein: CASSDSGTYEQYF.

The V call is TRBV7-9, the J call TRBJ1-4; 9 positions agree with TRBD1. The CDR3 is 14 amino acids. V was pared by 5 bases and J by 8 bases, with 6 bases of the junction left unmatched. CDR1 and CDR2 (germline): SEHNR, FQNEAQ (reference sequence). CDR3: CASSRTGVGEKLFF. In nucleotides, the CDR3 is TGTGCCAGCAGCCGGACAGGGGTTGGGGAAAAACTGTTTTTT.

The rearrangement joins TRBV3-1 (or the pseudogene TRBV3-2) to TRBJ2-2; the D is unclear. V lost 5 bases to trimming and J lost 4 bases, with 11 bases between them. Germline CDR1 LGHDT, CDR2 YNNKEL (reference sequence). The CDR3 is 14 amino acids. The CDR3 DNA sequence: TGTGCCAGCAGCACGGGTAAAACCACCGGGGAGCTGTTTTTT. Its translation: CASSTGKTTGELFF.

The rearrangement uses TRBV28 and TRBJ1-2, with 9 nucleotides matching TRBD1. The germline CDR1 and CDR2 sequences are MDHEN and SYDVKM. V gave up 6 bases and J gave up 1 base; unmatched junction bases: 6. The CDR3 loop spans 15 amino acids. Here the CDR3 DNA reads TGTGCCAGCAGGACGGGACAGGGTATTAACTATGGCTACACCTTC. It translates to CASRTGQGINYGYTF.

This clone was detected only once. The chain joins TRBV2 to TRBJ1-1, with 9 bases aligning to TRBD1. CDR3 length: 15 amino acids. The germline CDR1 and CDR2 sequences are SNHLY and FYNNEI. V was clipped by 7 bases and J by 4 bases; unmatched bases: 10. CDR3 protein: CASTPLTTGGTEAFF. CDR3 in DNA: TGTGCCAGCACCCCTCTAACGACAGGGGGCACTGAAGCTTTCTTT.

V gene TRBV6-5 combines with J gene TRBJ1-5; D uncertain. Germline loops: CDR1 MNHEY, CDR2 SVGAGI. The CDR3 has 15 amino acids. V was clipped by 6 bases and J by 4 bases, with 16 bases between them. CDR3 loop: CASSDGSLGNQPQHF. The CDR3 nucleotides read TGTGCCAGCAGCGACGGGTCCCTGGGGAATCAGCCCCAGCATTTT.

The chain joins TRBV10-3 to TRBJ1-3; perhaps TRBD1 as D (6 bases). The germline CDR1 and CDR2 sequences are ENHRY and SYGVKD. With 2 bases removed from V and 0 bases from J, the gap between germline ends came to 14 bases. CDR3 length: 17 amino acids. DNA for the CDR3: TGTGCCATCAGTGAGACTCAGGGACAAGTCTCTGGAAACACCATATATTTT. Its protein is CAISETQGQVSGNTIYF.

The rearrangement links TRBV10-3 to TRBJ2-7; D gene uncertain. Germline V gene lookup returns CDR1 ENHRY and CDR2 SYGVKD. Trimming took off 0 bases at V and 6 bases at J, with 12 bases between the two ends. The CDR3 is 14 amino acids. CDR3 sequence: CAISESKAWGEQYF. The DNA of the CDR3 is TGTGCCATCAGTGAGTCGAAGGCCTGGGGCGAGCAGTACTTC.

The chain recombines TRBV24-1 with TRBJ1-2; no clear D gene. The CDR3 contains 12 residues. The germline V gene encodes CDR1 KGHDR and CDR2 SFDVKD. V dropped 7 bases and J dropped 0 bases, with 5 bases sitting between them. The CDR3 sequence is CATSRANYGYTF. The CDR3 DNA follows: TGTGCCACCAGCCGGGCTAACTATGGCTACACCTTC.

The genes are TRBV12-3 or TRBV12-4 and TRBJ1-2; D is undetermined. This CDR3 spans 13 amino acids. V was trimmed by 1 base and J by 4 bases, leaving 7 bases between them. The CDR3 sequence is CASSLERSYGYTF. For the CDR3, the DNA is TGTGCCAGCAGTTTAGAAAGATCCTATGGCTACACCTTC.

V is TRBV7-3 and J is TRBJ2-6; 10 nucleotides align to TRBD1. The germline CDR1 and CDR2 sequences are SGHTA and FQGTGA. V was clipped by 5 bases and J by 1 base; unmatched bases: 8. The CDR3 covers 18 residues. This chain's CDR3 is CASSQPTGGGSGANVLTF. The CDR3 DNA reads TGTGCCAGCAGCCAACCGACAGGGGGCGGTTCTGGGGCCAACGTCCTGACTTTC.

The rearrangement uses TRBV5-1 and TRBJ1-3, with unresolved D. V lost 2 bases, J lost 0 bases, and 3 bases lay in between. The V gene's germline CDR1 is SGHRS and CDR2 YFSETQ. The CDR3 length is 13 residues. For the CDR3, the DNA is TGCGCCAGCAGCTTTCCCTCTGGAAACACCATATATTTT. Translated, it gives CASSFPSGNTIYF.

This clone was seen only a few times. The CDR3 coding sequence is TGTGCCAGTAGTATACGAATGAACACTGAAGCTTTCTTT. This translates into CASSIRMNTEAFF. V gene TRBV19 combines with J gene TRBJ1-1, with D unclear. V lost 2 bases and J lost 0, with 4 bases in between. This CDR3 is built from 13 residues. Germline V gene data show CDR1 as LNHDA and CDR2 as SQIVND (reference sequence).

In nucleotides, the CDR3 is TGTGCCAGCTCACCCGGGGAGGGTCAGCCCCAGCATTTT. It specifies CASSPGEGQPQHF. V gene TRBV18 combines with J gene TRBJ1-5; D gene unclear. With 3 bases removed from V and 6 bases from J, the gap between germline ends came to 9 bases. Germline loops: CDR1 KGHSH, CDR2 LQKENI. This CDR3 contains 13 residues.

This sequence joins TRBV3-1 (or the pseudogene TRBV3-2) and TRBJ1-5, with 9 bases matching TRBD1. Germline loops: CDR1 LGHDT, CDR2 YNNKEL (reference sequence). The ends lost 3 bases at V and 3 bases at J; junction bases unmatched: 3. The length of the CDR3 is 15 residues. The CDR3 coding sequence is TGTGCCAGCAGCCACGGGACAGGGACCAATCAGCCCCAGCATTTT. Residues: CASSHGTGTNQPQHF.

The chain uses TRBV5-6 and TRBJ1-2; D unresolved. This CDR3 is 11 amino acids long. In germline, CDR1 is SGHDT, CDR2 YYEEEE. Trimming cost V 4 bases and J 7 bases, with 8 bases left between them. CDR3 residues: CASSIRLGYTF. The CDR3 DNA sequence: TGTGCCAGCAGCATCAGACTTGGCTACACCTTC.

In this sample, this clone turned up a few times. The chain carries TRBV6-2 or TRBV6-3 and TRBJ2-6; TRBD1 might be the D (5 bases). With 2 bases removed from V and 3 bases from J, the gap between germline ends came to 5 bases. CDR3 length: 14 residues. The germline gives CDR1 MNHEY, CDR2 SVGEGT. CDR3: CASSYRGGANVLTF. The CDR3 DNA is TGTGCCAGCAGTTACAGGGGTGGGGCCAACGTCCTGACTTTC.